This entry features one TCR beta chain sequence. Its specificity is not known. This specimen comes from a study of cytomegalovirus exposure and HLA in healthy donors. The study's findings and limits: Among CMV-associated TCR beta chains, most appeared HLA-restricted in a later analysis.

V lost 5 bases, J lost 4 bases, and 15 bases lay in between. Germline V gene lookup returns CDR1 SGHNT and CDR2 YENEEA. CDR3 length: 15 amino acids. Primers for the PCR totalled 60 Vbeta and 13 Jbeta. Clones were read by immunoSEQ multiplex PCR, and TCRdb kept only the in-frame ones, dropping some. The repertoire has under 110,000 clones, approximately 75% of them found once; the top ten carry roughly 2%. The specimen sequenced was PBMCs. The chain couples TRBV11-3 to TRBJ2-1; possibly TRBD2 for D (5 bases). This TCR was recovered from a woman aged 40 to 50 in good health and CMV-seronegative. CDR3 region: CASSPRSTTYNEQFF. In DNA form, the CDR3 reads TGTGCCAGCAGCCCCCGGTCGACTACATACAATGAGCAGTTCTTC.